Each of the 29 T cell receptor beta chains below was sequenced from the same sample in a study of T-cell reconstitution after alpha-beta-depleted transplantation in children. Preparing the TCRbeta library involved the use of unique molecular identifiers. TCRdb ran MiXCR on the PCR reads and lists one entry per CDR3 protein. The sample includes more than 200,000 distinct CDR3 sequences, about 8.7% of them seen just once. The sequences come from PBMCs, mostly from graft donor cells, collected 360 days after TCRalphabeta/CD19-depleted stem cell transplant. Source of these receptors: a male patient aged 2-10 years who had a stem cell transplant for acute myeloid leukemia, so the T cells may come from the graft donor.

This clonotype was detected ten times or more. The chain carries TRBV18 and TRBJ2-7, with a possible D match to TRBD1 (5 bases). This CDR3 comprises 12 residues. V shed 4 bases and J shed 6 bases, with 10 bases lying between them. Per germline, CDR1 KGHSH and CDR2 LQKENI. CDR3 sequence: CASSRSTGEQYV. The CDR3 DNA follows: TGTGCCAGCTCACGATCTACAGGCGAGCAGTACGTC.

This clonotype was recorded at least ten times. The chain carries TRBV9 and TRBJ2-3; 7 bases map to TRBD1. The CDR3 sequence is 15 residues long. The trim removed 3 bases at V and 4 bases at J, leaving 8 bases unmatched. Germline V gene sequence: CDR1 SGDLS, CDR2 YYNGEE. The CDR3 protein is CASSATGTVPDTQYF. CDR3 nucleotides: TGTGCCAGCAGCGCCACCGGGACAGTACCAGATACGCAGTATTTT.

V usage is TRBV5-1 and J usage is TRBJ1-4, with 9 nucleotides matching TRBD1. Germline V CDR1 and CDR2: SGHRS, YFSETQ. The CDR3 consists of 15 residues. Trimming removed 2 bases from V and 8 bases from J; junction bases left unmatched: 7. This CDR3 is CASSFRDRESEKLFF. CDR3 in DNA: TGCGCCAGCAGCTTCCGGGACAGGGAGTCCGAAAAACTGTTTTTT.

This clonotype was found many times. The rearrangement links TRBV20-1 to TRBJ2-1; no firm D call. The germline gives CDR1 DFQATT, CDR2 SNEGSKA (reference sequence). The germline V and J ends were trimmed by 8 bases and 10 bases, with 15 bases remaining between them. The CDR3 extends over 11 amino acids. The CDR3 reads CSPRAPSEQFF. The CDR3 bases are TGCAGTCCTCGTGCTCCCTCAGAGCAGTTCTTC.

The chain carries TRBV12-3 or TRBV12-4 and TRBJ2-3; TRBD2 matches 12 bases. J was trimmed by 2 bases and V by 5 bases; bases with no gene match: 14. The CDR3 runs 19 residues. CDR3 in DNA: TGTGCCAGCAGTGCCGGTACAAGACTAGCGGGAGTCCCCACAGATACGCAGTATTTT. It yields the protein CASSAGTRLAGVPTDTQYF.

This clonotype was picked up a small number of times. The chain is built from TRBV20-1 and TRBJ1-5, with D possibly being TRBD1 (6 bases). Germline CDR1 reads DFQATT; CDR2 reads SNEGSKA (reference sequence). V was pared by 6 bases and J by 0 bases, with 12 bases between. The CDR3 is made up of 14 amino acids. The CDR3 loop is CSAETGYSNQPQHF. CDR3 bases: TGCAGTGCCGAGACAGGTTATAGCAATCAGCCCCAGCATTTT.

CDR3: CASSPGQRGTGELFF. The CDR3 region has the DNA TGTGCCAGCAGCCCAGGACAGAGGGGGACCGGGGAGCTGTTTTTT. The rearrangement uses TRBV7-2 and TRBJ2-2, with D maybe TRBD1 (6 bases). The CDR3 consists of 15 residues. Germline-derived CDR1 and CDR2 are SGHTA and FQGNSA. With 5 bases removed from V and 5 bases from J, the gap between germline ends came to 15 bases.

This clonotype was recorded at least ten times. The J gene is TRBJ2-7, the V gene TRBV5-6; D perhaps matches TRBD1 (6 bases). The V end lost 6 bases, the J end lost 2 bases, and 24 bases lay between the germline ends. This CDR3 comprises 17 residues. Germline V gives CDR1 SGHDT, CDR2 YYEEEE. The CDR3, as DNA: TGTGCCAGCACCTTAAACATGATGGACAGCGTCACCTACGAGCAGTACTTC. Residues: CASTLNMMDSVTYEQYF.

The chain is built from TRBV6-2 or TRBV6-3 and TRBJ2-3; D may correspond to TRBD1 or TRBD2 (6 bases each). V shed 3 bases and J shed 8 bases, with 15 bases lying between them. This CDR3 contains 14 residues. Germline assignment: CDR1 MNHEY and CDR2 SVGEGT. CDR3 region: CASSYWGATRTQYF. The CDR3 DNA sequence: TGTGCCAGCAGTTATTGGGGGGCTACGCGTACGCAGTATTTT.

The chain couples TRBV11-1 to TRBJ2-7, with TRBD2 identical over 9 bases. This CDR3 region has 15 residues. Losses at the gene ends were 5 bases for V and 0 bases for J; bases not matched to a gene: 5. CDR1 and CDR2 (germline): SGHAT, FQDESV (reference sequence). The DNA for the CDR3 is TGTGCCAGCAGCCTGAGCGGGGGGTCCTCCTACGAGCAGTACGTC. Translated, it gives CASSLSGGSSYEQYV.

J is TRBJ2-5 and V is TRBV28; 10 bases are a match to TRBD1. This CDR3 has 16 residues. Germline CDR1 reads MDHEN; CDR2 reads SYDVKM. Unmatched junction bases numbered 6, after V lost 3 bases and J lost 2 bases. CDR3 amino acids: CASSFPGTGVQETQYF. In DNA, the CDR3 is TGTGCCAGCAGTTTCCCCGGGACAGGGGTACAAGAGACCCAGTACTTC.

This clonotype has at least ten counts. The rearrangement uses TRBV12-3 or TRBV12-4 and TRBJ2-1; D uncertain. The length of the CDR3 is 12 residues. V was cut by 5 bases and J by 8 bases, with 10 bases left in between. DNA for the CDR3: TGTGCCAGCAGTCTGATGGGCTATGAGCAGTTCTTC. It is translated as CASSLMGYEQFF.

This clonotype was seen a few times. J is TRBJ2-7 and V is TRBV20-1, with D possibly matching TRBD2 (5 bases). Germline V gene data show CDR1 as DFQATT and CDR2 as SNEGSKA (reference sequence). There are 13 residues in the CDR3. Trimming removed 5 bases at V and 3 bases at J, with 14 bases between. The CDR3 region has the DNA TGCAGTGCTGCGTGGCGGGCTCGCTACGAGCAGTACTTC. As protein: CSAAWRARYEQYF.

This clonotype was detected a few times. This chain uses TRBV7-9 with TRBJ1-1; 8 bases map to TRBD1. V lost 2 bases and J lost 1; bases outside the gene matches: 3. The CDR3 has 15 amino acids. Germline CDR1 reads SEHNR; CDR2 reads FQNEAQ (reference sequence). CDR3 DNA: TGTGCCAGCAGCTTACTCACAGGGGGGAACACTGAAGCTTTCTTT. Encoded protein: CASSLLTGGNTEAFF.

Only a few counts were recorded for this clonotype. The gene calls are TRBV20-1 and TRBJ2-7, with TRBD1 matching over 9 bases. Germline CDR1 is DFQATT and CDR2 is SNEGSKA (reference sequence). The CDR3 length is 12 residues. The CDR3 sequence is CSASGQGREQYF. CDR3 DNA: TGCAGCGCATCTGGACAGGGGAGAGAGCAGTACTTC.

V and J are TRBV12-3 or TRBV12-4 and TRBJ1-5; D remains unclear. The CDR3 covers 14 residues. Trimming left V 3 bases short and J 3 bases short, with 9 bases between. The CDR3 loop is CASSFWDHNQPQHF. In DNA form, the CDR3 reads TGTGCCAGCAGTTTCTGGGATCACAATCAGCCCCAGCATTTT.

The chain links TRBV7-2 to TRBJ1-2; D is unresolved. The germline V gene encodes CDR1 SGHTA and CDR2 FQGNSA. The CDR3 contains 12 residues. The ends were cut back, 0 bases at V and 8 bases at J, with 7 bases in the middle. The CDR3 loop reads CASSLAPGGYTF. For the CDR3, the DNA is TGTGCCAGCAGCTTAGCCCCGGGCGGCTACACCTTC. The complete variable domain, with remaining parts taken from reference TRBV7-2 and TRBJ1-2, reads GAGVSQSPSNKVTEKGKDVELRCDPISGHTALYWYRQSLGQGLEFLIYFQGNSAPDKSGLPSDRFSAERTGGSVSTLTIQRTQQEDSAVYLCASSLAPGGYTFGSGTRLTVV.

This clonotype was seen repeatedly, ten times or more. The gene calls are TRBV29-1 and TRBJ2-5; 7 nucleotides line up with TRBD2. The CDR3 contains 17 residues. The V gene's germline CDR1 is SQVTM and CDR2 ANQGSEA. The junction had 17 bases not matched to a gene; V was cut back by 5 bases and J by 2 bases. The CDR3 nucleotides read TGCAGCGTTTTGGGGACCTCAGATTCCGGGGGGCAAGAGACCCAGTACTTC. Translating it yields CSVLGTSDSGGQETQYF.

This clonotype appeared many times. This chain connects TRBV27 to TRBJ2-1; D may match TRBD1 or TRBD2 (5 bases each). Germline V gives CDR1 MNHEY, CDR2 SMNVEV (reference sequence). This CDR3 region has 14 residues. V was shortened by 5 bases and J by 12 bases, with 20 bases between the two germline ends. The CDR3, as DNA: TGTGCCAGCAGTCGGATGGGGGAGAGTGGTTTGCAGTTCTTC. It is translated as CASSRMGESGLQFF.

This clonotype was seen only a few times. J is TRBJ2-2 and V is TRBV27; D ambiguous. This CDR3 region has 11 residues. Trimming took 6 bases from V and 7 from J, leaving 6 bases between them. Germline CDR1 reads MNHEY; CDR2 reads SMNVEV (reference sequence). The CDR3 is CASSTGGELFF. Here the CDR3 DNA reads TGTGCCAGCAGCACCGGCGGGGAGCTGTTTTTT.

This chain joins TRBV28 and TRBJ2-5, with TRBD1 identical over 11 bases. CDR3 length: 16 amino acids. The germline gives CDR1 MDHEN, CDR2 SYDVKM. The V gene end was trimmed by 4 bases and the J gene end by 5 bases; junction bases not matched to a gene: 9. CDR3 amino acids: CASSSQGTGGHETQYF. The CDR3 DNA sequence: TGTGCCAGCAGTTCGCAAGGGACAGGGGGACACGAGACCCAGTACTTC.

The CDR3 region has the DNA TGTGCCAGCAAGGTGTACCGGGACCCCTACGAGCAGTACTTC. It translates to CASKVYRDPYEQYF. The chain employs TRBV2 and TRBJ2-7; tentatively, D is TRBD1 or TRBD2 (5 bases each). Germline V gene lookup returns CDR1 SNHLY and CDR2 FYNNEI. CDR3 length equals 14 residues. Trimming took off 7 bases at V and 2 bases at J, with 15 bases between the two ends.

The table lists this clonotype with many counts. V is TRBV3-1 and J is TRBJ1-6; D remains ambiguous. Germline V gene lookup returns CDR1 LGHDT and CDR2 YNNKEL (reference sequence). CDR3 length equals 13 residues. With 1 base removed from V and 8 bases from J, the gap between germline ends came to 6 bases. The CDR3 reads CASSQGNDSPLHF. DNA of the CDR3: TGTGCCAGCAGCCAAGGCAACGATTCACCCCTCCACTTT.

The sample holds a few counts of this clonotype. The CDR3 sequence is CASSFTGGYQETQYF. The CDR3 DNA is TGTGCCAGCAGCTTTACGGGGGGGTACCAAGAGACCCAGTACTTC. This chain uses TRBV7-2 with TRBJ2-5; TRBD2 matches at 8 bases. Germline V lookup: CDR1 SGHTA, CDR2 FQGNSA. J gave up 0 bases and V 3 bases, and 3 bases lay outside the gene matches. The length of the CDR3 is 15 residues.

This clonotype turned up a few times. The CDR3 here is CASSLSYDQPQHF. The DNA for the CDR3 is TGTGCCAGCAGCTTATCTTACGACCAGCCCCAGCATTTT. The rearrangement links TRBV7-6 to TRBJ1-5; D unclear. Germline CDR1 SGHVS, CDR2 FNYEAQ. The V and J ends lost 2 bases and 7 bases respectively, with 9 bases between them. The CDR3 is made up of 13 amino acids.

This clonotype was counted only a few times. This chain links TRBV5-1 with TRBJ2-2, with D perhaps matching TRBD2 (5 bases). The CDR3 is 17 amino acids. The V gene lost 4 bases and the J gene lost 1 base, with 17 bases spanning the gap. Germline values: CDR1 SGHRS, CDR2 YFSETQ. The CDR3 DNA is TGCGCCAGCAGCCCCCCCCAAGAGGGCCGGAACACCGGGGAGCTGTTTTTT. Protein sequence: CASSPPQEGRNTGELFF.

The rearrangement links TRBV6-1 to TRBJ2-6; possible D gene TRBD1, 5 bases. Germline-derived CDR1 and CDR2 are MNHNS and SASEGT. This CDR3 comprises 16 residues. V gave up 8 bases and J gave up 0 bases, with 14 bases separating them. The CDR3 region is CASAARVTSGANVLTF. The CDR3 coding sequence is TGTGCCAGCGCTGCCAGGGTCACCTCTGGGGCCAACGTCCTGACTTTC.

This clonotype was seen more than once but under ten times. The V gene is TRBV7-3, the J gene TRBJ2-3, with D unresolved. This CDR3 region has 15 residues. Germline loops: CDR1 SGHTA, CDR2 FQGTGA. Trimming removed 0 bases from V and 2 bases from J, with 9 bases in between. Written as DNA, the CDR3 is TGTGCCAGCAGCTTAACCCGGGCTATCACAGATACGCAGTATTTT. Amino acids: CASSLTRAITDTQYF.

In this sample, this clonotype turned up many times. The chain links TRBV27 to TRBJ2-2, with TRBD2 as a possible D gene (5 bases). V lost 5 bases and J 0 bases, leaving 16 bases between the germline ends. There are 17 residues in the CDR3. Germline CDR1 MNHEY, CDR2 SMNVEV (reference sequence). CDR3 coding DNA: TGTGCCAGCAGTCCTACTAGTTCGTCGGCGAACACCGGGGAGCTGTTTTTT. Translating gives CASSPTSSSANTGELFF.